This record looks at one T cell receptor beta chain sequence and its context. Its matching antigen is unknown. These data are taken from a study of high-grade serous ovarian cancer treatment subgroups. On the study more broadly: Samples averaged roughly 14,000 reads and 7,000 or so unique TCR beta rearrangements. Study findings and constraints: Tumors within one patient showed repertoire similarity of roughly 0.1 to 0.8.

The tumor samples were collected prior to definitive surgery or chemotherapy. Germline V gene sequence: CDR1 LGHNA, CDR2 YNFKEQ. The CDR3 is made up of 13 amino acids. The V end was cut by 4 bases, the J end by 3 bases, with 10 bases between. Some clones are missing from TCRdb's copy, which holds only in-frame ones; the method was immunoSEQ multiplex PCR. The table has some 27,000 clones, around 84% seen once; the top ten hold approximately 2.1%. This clonotype was sampled from a human donor with high-grade serous ovarian cancer. The sequenced sample was tumor tissue. The chain recombines TRBV4-2 with TRBJ2-7; tentative D call: TRBD2 (6 bases). CDR3 in amino acids: CASSPTSLYEQYF. CDR3 in DNA: TGTGCCAGCAGCCCGACTAGTCTCTACGAGCAGTACTTC.